A single T cell receptor beta chain is shown here with its context. Its antigen is currently unknown. The data were obtained in a study of shared clonotypes between healthy human individuals. In the naive CD8 group, cells lacked CD45RO and were positively selected for CCR7, so terminally differentiated effector memory CD45RA+ cells were left out. General study points: Generally, estimated richness proved larger in naive subsets than it did in memory subsets.

V lost 4 bases, J lost 5 bases, and 9 bases lay in between. Germline V gene lookup returns CDR1 PRHDT and CDR2 FYEKMQ (reference sequence). The CDR3 is 12 residues long. Original analysis: For the immunoSEQ data, sequences were junction-only without quality scores, so filtering differed. TCRdb's table, derived via immunoSEQ multiplex PCR, lists solely in-frame clones and lacks some. V, J and clone size are those of that table, while D and trimming were read from the DNA. In the table there are about 2 million clones, about 95% of which are singletons. The rearrangement joins TRBV13 to TRBJ2-7; D uncertain. The receptor comes from a man between 18 and 29 years old in good health. The sample comprised naive CD8+ T cells sorted from blood. CDR3 bases: TGTGCCAGCAGCTCGAATGGAAACGAGCAGTACTTC. Amino acids: CASSSNGNEQYF.